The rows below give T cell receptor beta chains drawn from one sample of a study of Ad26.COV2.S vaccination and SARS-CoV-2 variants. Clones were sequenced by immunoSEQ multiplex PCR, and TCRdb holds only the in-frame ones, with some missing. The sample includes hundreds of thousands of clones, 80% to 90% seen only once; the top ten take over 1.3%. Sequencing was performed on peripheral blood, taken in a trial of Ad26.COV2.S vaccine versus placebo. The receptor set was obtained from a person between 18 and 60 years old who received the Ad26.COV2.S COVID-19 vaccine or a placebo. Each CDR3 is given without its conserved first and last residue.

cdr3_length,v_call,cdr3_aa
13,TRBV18,ASSRAGVREETQY
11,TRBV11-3,ASSHSGANVLT
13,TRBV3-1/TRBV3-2,ASSQDSGNSYGYT
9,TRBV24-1,ATRVDNEQF
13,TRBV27,ASSLAGTVNSPLH
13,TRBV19,ASSISQLTNYGYT
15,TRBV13,ASSLGTGDSGANVLT
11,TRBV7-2,ASSLASGQPQH
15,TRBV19,ASSIDLETSLQETQY
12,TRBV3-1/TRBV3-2,ASSQVSGNYEQF
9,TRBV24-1,ATPVLGTQY
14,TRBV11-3,ASSLWGGQGYNEQF
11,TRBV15,ATTPGADQPQH
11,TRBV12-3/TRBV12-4,ASSLGSGQPQH
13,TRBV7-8,ASSATTQGYNEQF
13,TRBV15,ATSRGEGDTYEQY
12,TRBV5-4,ASSLGTTGTEAF
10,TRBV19,ASSGTNQPQH
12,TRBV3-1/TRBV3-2,ASSQELKVGEQF
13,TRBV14,ASSQSLAGGETQY
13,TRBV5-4,ASKDPDIQVTEAF
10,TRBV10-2,ASSHLEAGAF
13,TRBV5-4,ASSSGTGATYEQY
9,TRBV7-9,ASSLSYEQY
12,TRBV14,ASSPLAGGNEQF
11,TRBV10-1,ASRDRVNTEAF
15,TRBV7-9,ASRPDRKHNYTDTQY
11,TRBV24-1,ATSDLTGGEAF
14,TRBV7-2,ASSLADRVHKYGYT
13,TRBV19,ASTPRQGSVNEQF
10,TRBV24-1,ATSENTGELF
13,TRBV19,ASSKATLSTDTQY
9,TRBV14,ASSQKVTQY
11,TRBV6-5,ASRPGNTDTQY
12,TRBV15,ATSRDGGQETQY
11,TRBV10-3,AIRGTGAGEQY
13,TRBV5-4,ASSSISGGAHEQF
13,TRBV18,ASSTGTSGVGEQY
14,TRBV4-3,ASSQEGTGTNYGYT
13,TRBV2,ASSEAGAPRDTQY
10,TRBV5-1,ASSSQVGEQY
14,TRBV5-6,ASSLSGPLKSYEQY
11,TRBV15,ATSRDYQETQY
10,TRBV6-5,ATGESDYGYT
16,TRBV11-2,ASSLMGLAATSTDTQY
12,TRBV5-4,ASSVEAGDYEQY
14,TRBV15,ATSRVGGQRNTEAF
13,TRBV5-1,ATGLGEVGTDTQY
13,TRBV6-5,ASSYGMPESAEAF
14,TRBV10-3,AISDSAGTGTNEQF
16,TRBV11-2,ASSPGLAGSPSYNEQF
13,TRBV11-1,ASSLPGHPTTEAF